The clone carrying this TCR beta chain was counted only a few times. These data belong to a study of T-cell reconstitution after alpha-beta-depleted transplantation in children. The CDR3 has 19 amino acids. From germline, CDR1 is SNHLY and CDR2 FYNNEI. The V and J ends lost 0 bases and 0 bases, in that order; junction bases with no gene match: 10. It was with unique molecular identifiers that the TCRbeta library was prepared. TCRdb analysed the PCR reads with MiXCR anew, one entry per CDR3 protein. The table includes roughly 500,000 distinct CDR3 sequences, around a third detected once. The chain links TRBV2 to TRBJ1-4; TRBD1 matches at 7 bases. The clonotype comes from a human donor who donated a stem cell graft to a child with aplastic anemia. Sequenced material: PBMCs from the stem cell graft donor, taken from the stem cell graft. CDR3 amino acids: CASSEAGAGTVATNEKLFF. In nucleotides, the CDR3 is TGTGCCAGCAGTGAAGCGGGAGCCGGGACAGTTGCAACTAATGAAAAACTGTTTTTT.